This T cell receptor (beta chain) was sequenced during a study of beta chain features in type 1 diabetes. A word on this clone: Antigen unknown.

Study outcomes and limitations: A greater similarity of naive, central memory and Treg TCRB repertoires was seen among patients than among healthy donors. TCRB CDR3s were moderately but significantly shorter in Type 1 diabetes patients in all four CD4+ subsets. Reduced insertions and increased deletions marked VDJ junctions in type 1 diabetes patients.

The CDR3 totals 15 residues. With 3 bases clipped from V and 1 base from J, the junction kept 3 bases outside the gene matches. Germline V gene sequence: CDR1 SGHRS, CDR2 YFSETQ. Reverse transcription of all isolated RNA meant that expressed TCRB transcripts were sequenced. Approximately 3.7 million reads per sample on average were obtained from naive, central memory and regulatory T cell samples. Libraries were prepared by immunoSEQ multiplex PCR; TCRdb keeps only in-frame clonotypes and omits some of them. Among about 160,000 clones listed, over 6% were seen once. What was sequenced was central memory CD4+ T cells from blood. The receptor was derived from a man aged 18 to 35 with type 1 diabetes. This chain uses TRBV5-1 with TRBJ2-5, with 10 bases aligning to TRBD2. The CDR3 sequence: CASSSGLAAQETQYF. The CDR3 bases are TGCGCCAGCAGCTCCGGACTAGCGGCCCAAGAGACCCAGTACTTC.